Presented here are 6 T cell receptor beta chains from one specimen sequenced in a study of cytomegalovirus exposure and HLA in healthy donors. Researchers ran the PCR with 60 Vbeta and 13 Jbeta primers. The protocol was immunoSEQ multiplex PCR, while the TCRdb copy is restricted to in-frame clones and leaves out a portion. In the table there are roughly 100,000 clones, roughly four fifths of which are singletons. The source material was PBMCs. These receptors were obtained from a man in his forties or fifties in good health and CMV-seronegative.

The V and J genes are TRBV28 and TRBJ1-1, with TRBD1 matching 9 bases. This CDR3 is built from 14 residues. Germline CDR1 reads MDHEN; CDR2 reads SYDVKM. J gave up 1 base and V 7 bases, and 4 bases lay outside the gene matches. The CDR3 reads CASKTGGANTEAFF. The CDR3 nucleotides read TGTGCCAGCAAAACAGGGGGCGCGAACACTGAAGCTTTCTTT.

CDR3 nucleotides: TGTGCCAGCCGTAGGACAGGGAGCTCCTACGAGCAGTACTTC. Translated, it gives CASRRTGSSYEQYF. The rearrangement links TRBV5-4 to TRBJ2-7; 8 nucleotides line up with TRBD1. The CDR3 spans 14 residues. CDR1 SGHNT and CDR2 YYREEE come from the germline V gene (reference sequence). After removal of 7 bases from V and 0 bases from J, the junction contained 6 bases not matched to a gene. Together with reference TRBV5-4 and TRBJ2-7, the CDR3 gives the full variable domain: ETGVTQSPTHLIKTRGQQVTLRCSSQSGHNTVSWYQQALGQGPQFIFQYYREEENGRGNFPPRFSGLQFPNYSSELNVNALELDDSALYLCASRRTGSSYEQYFGPGTRLTVT.

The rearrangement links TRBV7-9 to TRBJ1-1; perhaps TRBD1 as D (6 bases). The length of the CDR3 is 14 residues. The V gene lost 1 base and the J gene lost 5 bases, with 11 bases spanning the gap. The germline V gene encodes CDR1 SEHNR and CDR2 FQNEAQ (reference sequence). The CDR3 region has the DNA TGTGCCAGCAGCTTAGAGGGGGTGGTTACTGAAGCTTTCTTT. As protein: CASSLEGVVTEAFF.

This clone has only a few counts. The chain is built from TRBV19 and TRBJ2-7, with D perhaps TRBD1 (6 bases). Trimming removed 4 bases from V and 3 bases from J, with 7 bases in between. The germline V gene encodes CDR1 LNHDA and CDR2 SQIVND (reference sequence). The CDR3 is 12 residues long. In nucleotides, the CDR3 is TGTGCCAGTAGTAAAGGGGGCTACGAGCAGTACTTC. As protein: CASSKGGYEQYF.

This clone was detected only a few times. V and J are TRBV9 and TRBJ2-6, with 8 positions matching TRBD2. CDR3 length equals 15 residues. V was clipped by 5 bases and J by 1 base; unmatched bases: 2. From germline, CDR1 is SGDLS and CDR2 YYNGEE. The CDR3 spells CASRREESGANVLTF. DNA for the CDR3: TGTGCCAGCAGGCGGGAGGAATCTGGGGCCAACGTCCTGACTTTC.

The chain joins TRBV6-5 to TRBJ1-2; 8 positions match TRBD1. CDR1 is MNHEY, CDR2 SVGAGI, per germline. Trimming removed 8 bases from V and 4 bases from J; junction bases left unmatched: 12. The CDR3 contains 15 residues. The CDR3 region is CASSSSRGQGYGYTF. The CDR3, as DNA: TGTGCCAGCTCGTCATCCAGGGGGCAAGGCTATGGCTACACCTTC.